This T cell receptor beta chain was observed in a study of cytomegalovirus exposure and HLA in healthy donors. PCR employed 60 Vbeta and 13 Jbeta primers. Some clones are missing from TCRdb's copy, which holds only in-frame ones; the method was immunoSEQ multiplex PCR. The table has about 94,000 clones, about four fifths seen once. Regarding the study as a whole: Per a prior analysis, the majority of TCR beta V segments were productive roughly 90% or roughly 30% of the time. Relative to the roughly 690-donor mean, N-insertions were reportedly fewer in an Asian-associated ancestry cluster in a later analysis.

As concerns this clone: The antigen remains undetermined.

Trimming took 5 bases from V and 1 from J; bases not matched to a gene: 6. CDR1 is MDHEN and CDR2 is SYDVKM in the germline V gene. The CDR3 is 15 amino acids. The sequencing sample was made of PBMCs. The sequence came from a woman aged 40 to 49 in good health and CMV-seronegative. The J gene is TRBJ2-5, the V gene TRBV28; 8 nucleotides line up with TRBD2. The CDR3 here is CASSLGSGVQETQYF. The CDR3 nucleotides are TGTGCCAGCAGTCTCGGTAGCGGGGTCCAAGAGACCCAGTACTTC.